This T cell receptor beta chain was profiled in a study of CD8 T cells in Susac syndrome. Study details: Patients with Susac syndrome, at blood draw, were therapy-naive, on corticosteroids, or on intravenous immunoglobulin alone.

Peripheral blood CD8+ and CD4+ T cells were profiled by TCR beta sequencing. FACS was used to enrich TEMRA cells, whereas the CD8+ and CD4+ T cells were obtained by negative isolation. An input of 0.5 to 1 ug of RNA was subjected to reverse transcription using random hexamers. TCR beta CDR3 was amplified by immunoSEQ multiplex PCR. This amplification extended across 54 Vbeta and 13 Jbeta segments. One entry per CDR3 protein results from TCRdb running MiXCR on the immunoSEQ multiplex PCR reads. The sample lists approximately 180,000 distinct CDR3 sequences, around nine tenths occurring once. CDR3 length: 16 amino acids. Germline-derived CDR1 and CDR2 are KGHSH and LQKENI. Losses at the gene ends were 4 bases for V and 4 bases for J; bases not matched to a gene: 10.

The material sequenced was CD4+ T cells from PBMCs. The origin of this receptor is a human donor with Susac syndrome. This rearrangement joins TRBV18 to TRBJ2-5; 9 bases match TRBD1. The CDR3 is CASSHTGTGYGETQYF. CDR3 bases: TGTGCCAGCTCACACACCGGGACAGGGTACGGAGAGACCCAGTACTTC. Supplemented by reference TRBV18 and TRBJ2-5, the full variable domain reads NAGVMQNPRHLVRRRGQEARLRCSPMKGHSHVYWYRQLPEEGLKFMVYLQKENIIDESGMPKERFSAEFPKEGPSILRIQQVVRGDSAAYFCASSHTGTGYGETQYFGPGTRLLVL.